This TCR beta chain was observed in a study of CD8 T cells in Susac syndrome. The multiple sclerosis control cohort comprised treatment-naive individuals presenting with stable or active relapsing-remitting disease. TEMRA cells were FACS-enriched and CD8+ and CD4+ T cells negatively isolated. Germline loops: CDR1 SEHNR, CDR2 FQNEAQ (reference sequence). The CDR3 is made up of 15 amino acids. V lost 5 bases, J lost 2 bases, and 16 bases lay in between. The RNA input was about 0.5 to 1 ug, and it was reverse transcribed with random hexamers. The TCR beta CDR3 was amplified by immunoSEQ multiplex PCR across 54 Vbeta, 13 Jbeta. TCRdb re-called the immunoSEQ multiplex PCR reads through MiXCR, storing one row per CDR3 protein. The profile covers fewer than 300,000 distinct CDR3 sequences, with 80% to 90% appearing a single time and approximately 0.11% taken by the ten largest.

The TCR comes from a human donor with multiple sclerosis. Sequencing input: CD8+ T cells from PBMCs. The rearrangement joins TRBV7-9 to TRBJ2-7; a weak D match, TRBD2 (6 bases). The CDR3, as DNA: TGTGCCAGCAGCCATGGGTCGGGGAGGACCTACGAGCAGTACTTC. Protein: CASSHGSGRTYEQYF.